A single sample gave rise to the 32 T cell receptor beta chains below, sequenced in a study of blood T cells in healthy people across ages (dated by TCRdb to about 2015). Library preparation used 5' RACE. Sequencing used an Illumina HiSeq 2500. A second roughly 7 to 11 cycle PCR used a sample-barcoded 5' primer and a J-beta primer mix. TCRdb reanalyzed the raw reads on its own, using fastp at Q25 for trimming and MiXCR for clone calling, and kept in-frame beta chains. Rows matching on CDR3 protein sequence are summarized as one entry with the most common DNA and genes. This sample lists roughly 900,000 distinct CDR3 sequences; about 30% were detected once. The ten top clones hold roughly 17% of the sample. The sequenced sample consisted of blood. These receptors originate from a woman over 75 in good health.

The chain is built from TRBV6-5 and TRBJ2-7; a weak D match, TRBD2 (7 bases). The CDR3 spans 16 residues. Trimming took off 0 bases at V and 2 bases at J, with 14 bases between the two ends. Germline CDR1 and CDR2: MNHEY and SVGAGI. In DNA form, the CDR3 reads TGTGCCAGCAGTTACTCAGGGGGGGTCCAGGCCTACGAGCAGTACTTC. Residues: CASSYSGGVQAYEQYF.

This clonotype came up a few times. V and J are TRBV28 and TRBJ1-2; TRBD1 might be the D (5 bases). The CDR3 is 12 amino acids. V lost 7 bases and J lost 5, with 11 bases in between. Germline V gives CDR1 MDHEN, CDR2 SYDVKM. This CDR3 reads CASNDRIYGYTF. The CDR3, as DNA: TGTGCCAGCAATGACAGAATTTATGGCTACACCTTC.

This CDR3 reads CASSQSLPAGFSDEQFF. The DNA for the CDR3 is TGCGCCAGCAGCCAATCGTTACCAGCGGGATTTTCTGATGAGCAGTTCTTC. This chain connects TRBV4-1 to TRBJ2-1, with TRBD2 matching over 7 bases. The CDR3 length is 17 residues. V lost 2 bases, J lost 8 bases, and 15 bases stayed unmatched. Germline V lookup: CDR1 MGHRA, CDR2 YSYEKL.

This clonotype showed up many times. The rearrangement links TRBV7-2 to TRBJ2-5, with 8 bases lining up with TRBD2. Looked up from germline, CDR1 is SGHTA and CDR2 is FQGNSA. Trimming at V came to 5 bases and at J to 5 bases, leaving 13 bases not matched to a gene. The CDR3 loop spans 16 amino acids. For the CDR3, the DNA is TGTGCCAGCAGCCCAAATGGCGCGGGAGGTGGGGAGACCCAGTACTTC. It translates to CASSPNGAGGGETQYF.

The V and J genes are TRBV6-2 or TRBV6-3 and TRBJ2-7; D gene unclear. V was pared by 3 bases and J by 0 bases, with 6 bases between. Germline assignment: CDR1 MNHEY and CDR2 SVGEGT. CDR3 length: 13 amino acids. The CDR3 protein is CASSYLSSYEQYF. The DNA of the CDR3 is TGTGCCAGCAGTTATCTCAGCTCCTACGAGCAGTACTTC.

This clonotype was detected many times. The chain recombines TRBV25-1 with TRBJ1-2, with D perhaps TRBD1 (5 bases). Germline CDR1 is MGHDK and CDR2 is SYGVNS. This CDR3 comprises 13 residues. V lost 5 bases to trimming and J lost 4 bases, with 11 bases between them. The CDR3: CASSPQVSYGYTF. CDR3 DNA: TGTGCCAGCAGTCCACAGGTGTCCTATGGCTACACCTTC.

This clonotype was observed many times. The rearrangement joins TRBV5-1 to TRBJ2-5; no clear D gene. The CDR3 totals 13 residues. Germline CDR1 SGHRS, CDR2 YFSETQ. Trimming removed 0 bases from V and 3 bases from J, with 6 bases in between. DNA of the CDR3: TGCGCCAGCAGCTTGGCGTCTGAAGAGACCCAGTACTTC. Encoded protein: CASSLASEETQYF.

Here the CDR3 DNA reads TGCAGTGCTAGAATTGGGACAGGGGGTCGGCCCCAGCATTTT. This codes for CSARIGTGGRPQHF. This rearrangement joins TRBV20-1 to TRBJ1-5, with 11 bases identical to TRBD1. The J segment lost 9 bases and the V segment lost 2 bases, leaving 6 bases of the junction unmatched. CDR3 length equals 14 residues. Germline V CDR1 and CDR2: DFQATT, SNEGSKA (reference sequence).

This clonotype was counted between two and nine times. The V call is TRBV2, the J call TRBJ2-1; 8 bases are a match to TRBD1. CDR3 length equals 16 residues. CDR1 is SNHLY, CDR2 FYNNEI, per germline. The junction had 14 bases not matched to a gene; V was cut back by 6 bases and J by 7 bases. The CDR3 bases are TGTGCCAGCAGCGCAGACCCAGGGGGCTTGGGGAATGAGCAGTTCTTC. This sequence encodes CASSADPGGLGNEQFF.

This clonotype came up a few times. The chain employs TRBV6-5 and TRBJ2-4, with TRBD2 matching over 8 bases. V lost 2 bases to trimming and J lost 4 bases; unmatched junction nucleotides: 10. CDR1 and CDR2 from the germline V gene are MNHEY and SVGAGI. The CDR3 consists of 17 residues. CDR3 nucleotides: TGTGCCAGCAGTTACGGGACCTCGGGACTAGATAAAAACATTCAGTACTTC. Amino acids: CASSYGTSGLDKNIQYF.

On this clonotype: This may be a read error: a much more frequent sequence differs by one nucleotide. The gene calls are TRBV10-3 and TRBJ1-5; D is unresolved. This CDR3 spans 14 amino acids. CDR1 and CDR2 (germline): ENHRY, SYGVKD. CDR3 in DNA: TGTGCCATCAGTGAGCGGACGGGGAATCAGCCCCAGCGTTTT. Its translation: CAISERTGNQPQRF.

This chain uses TRBV11-2 with TRBJ2-7, with D possibly matching TRBD1 (7 bases). In germline, CDR1 is SGHAT, CDR2 FQNNGV. The CDR3 consists of 14 residues. V was shortened by 5 bases and J by 4 bases, with 15 bases between the two germline ends. CDR3 coding DNA: TGTGCCAGCAGCGTCCAGGGGGGTTTATACGAGCAGTACTTC. It encodes CASSVQGGLYEQYF.

To note about this clonotype: A clone one base away is much larger, so this may be a read error. The chain recombines TRBV12-3 or TRBV12-4 with TRBJ2-3; D is undetermined. This CDR3 has 14 residues. CDR3 region: CASKIRASTNTQYF. The CDR3 nucleotides read TGTGCCAGCAAAATCCGGGCCAGCACAAATACGCAGTATTTT.

Regarding this clonotype: Just one base apart from a much larger clone, this may be a read error. The chain is built from TRBV4-3 and TRBJ1-4, with D hard to call. CDR3 length: 13 residues. In germline, CDR1 is LGHNA, CDR2 YSLEER. The CDR3 bases are TGCACCAGCAGCCAAGATAGGAATGAAAAACTGTTTTTT. The encoded protein is CTSSQDRNEKLFF.

This clonotype occurred once. The CDR3 loop is CSVSSGQPQHF. The CDR3 nucleotides read TGCAGTGTTAGTTCGGGACAGCCCCAGCATTTT. This sequence joins TRBV20-1 and TRBJ1-5; D remains unclear. Deletions cut 7 bases from V and 7 bases from J, with 11 bases between. The CDR3 has 11 residues. The germline gives CDR1 DFQATT, CDR2 SNEGSKA (reference sequence).

The chain recombines TRBV19 with TRBJ1-5; a weak D match, TRBD1 (6 bases). V was clipped by 7 bases and J by 7 bases, with 20 bases between them. Looked up from germline, CDR1 is LNHDA and CDR2 is SQIVND (reference sequence). The length of the CDR3 is 15 residues. The CDR3 reads CASTAGDRLRQPQHF. As DNA, the CDR3 is TGTGCCAGTACCGCAGGGGATCGTCTTCGGCAGCCCCAGCATTTT.

In its sample, this clonotype was seen a few times. This rearrangement joins TRBV29-1 to TRBJ2-7; no definite D call. Germline assignment: CDR1 SQVTM and CDR2 ANQGSEA. The V gene lost 3 bases and the J gene lost 2 bases, with 8 bases spanning the gap. This CDR3 contains 12 residues. CDR3 DNA: TGCAGCGTTGAGTTTGGGGCCTACGAGCAGTACTTC. This translates into CSVEFGAYEQYF.

This clonotype occurred a few times. V is TRBV5-1 and J is TRBJ1-4; the match to TRBD1 covers 9 bases. The germline CDR1 and CDR2 sequences are SGHRS and YFSETQ. The CDR3 sequence is 16 residues long. The ends lost 4 bases at V and 3 bases at J; junction bases unmatched: 7. The CDR3 sequence: CASSTGQGTANEKLFF. The CDR3 DNA sequence: TGCGCCAGCAGCACCGGACAGGGGACCGCTAATGAAAAACTGTTTTTT.

This clonotype was observed at least ten times. A single base separates this from a much larger clone, so it may be a read error. The rearrangement links TRBV29-1 to TRBJ2-7, with a possible D match to TRBD1 (5 bases). CDR3 length equals 12 residues. Germline CDR1 is SQVTM and CDR2 is ANQGSEA. V dropped 6 bases and J dropped 5 bases, with 14 bases sitting between them. Here the CDR3 reads CSVQGNRNEQYF. CDR3 bases: TGCAGCGTGCAGGGCAATAGAAACGAGCAGTACTTC.

This chain links TRBV3-1 with TRBJ2-7; D is perhaps TRBD1 (6 bases). The J call is doubtful: the DNA matches TRBJ2-5 better. The CDR3 spans 18 residues. Germline-derived CDR1 and CDR2 are LGHDT and YNNKEL (reference sequence). The CDR3 DNA is TGTGCCAGCAGCCAAGATTCCCGACCCGACGCCAGGGGAGAGACCCAGTACTTC. Protein sequence: CASSQDSRPDARGETQYF.

This sequence joins TRBV29-1 and TRBJ2-5, with 8 bases fitting TRBD2. The CDR3 has 15 residues. Germline assignment: CDR1 SQVTM and CDR2 ANQGSEA. V shed 8 bases and J 13 bases; nucleotides not matched to a gene: 24. The CDR3 region is CSSQLVAGIVNERYF. The CDR3 nucleotides are TGCAGCTCCCAGTTGGTAGCGGGGATTGTGAATGAGCGGTACTTC.

Worth noting for this clonotype: At one of its ends the junction is not consistent with the germline gene, which may arise from a read error. The chain combines TRBV5-6 with TRBJ2-3; 9 bases agree with TRBD2. CDR3 length: 15 amino acids. Germline V gives CDR1 SGHDT, CDR2 YYEEEE. CDR3 DNA: TGTGCCAGCGGCTGGGGCGGGGGGGCCACAGGTACGCAGTATTTT. It specifies CASGWGGGATGTQYF.

V gene TRBV29-1 combines with J gene TRBJ1-5; TRBD1 matches at 7 bases. V gave up 7 bases and J gave up 3 bases; unmatched junction bases: 6. The CDR3 contains 13 residues. CDR1 and CDR2 (germline): SQVTM, ANQGSEA. The CDR3 DNA is TGCAGCGGCGGTACAGGGGCCAATCAGCCCCAGCATTTT. It translates to CSGGTGANQPQHF.

This clonotype was detected many times. V is TRBV3-1 and J is TRBJ2-7; 8 bases are a match to TRBD1. The CDR3 is made up of 14 amino acids. Germline loops: CDR1 LGHDT, CDR2 YNNKEL (reference sequence). V shed 1 base, J shed 7 bases, and the junction held 6 bases outside the gene matches. As DNA, the CDR3 is TGTGCCAGCAGCCAAGGAACAGGGGGGCGTGAGCAGTACTTC. It is translated as CASSQGTGGREQYF.

V usage is TRBV6-2 or TRBV6-3 and J usage is TRBJ2-3; possibly TRBD1 for D (6 bases). Germline CDR1 is MNHEY and CDR2 is SVGEGT. V gave up 5 bases and J gave up 4 bases, with 22 bases separating them. There are 17 residues in the CDR3. The CDR3 protein is CASSPGQGRVIADTQYF. The CDR3 DNA reads TGTGCCAGCAGTCCCGGGCAGGGGAGAGTTATAGCAGATACGCAGTATTTT.

The genes are TRBV12-3 or TRBV12-4 and TRBJ2-7, with 9 positions matching TRBD1. V was pared by 6 bases and J by 2 bases, with 8 bases of the junction left unmatched. The CDR3 has 15 amino acids. The CDR3 coding sequence is TGTGCCAGCAGCCTAGGGGACAGGGCGACCTACGAGCAGTACTTC. Translating gives CASSLGDRATYEQYF.

This clonotype was picked up many times. The chain joins TRBV12-3 or TRBV12-4 to TRBJ1-6; tentatively, D is TRBD1 (5 bases). The V gene lost 3 bases and the J gene lost 6 bases, with 12 bases spanning the gap. CDR3 length equals 15 residues. CDR3: CASSLGQGSNSPLHF. As DNA, the CDR3 is TGTGCCAGCAGTTTGGGCCAGGGATCTAATTCACCCCTCCACTTT.

V and J are TRBV7-2 and TRBJ1-3; D unresolved. Germline V CDR1 and CDR2: SGHTA, FQGNSA. CDR3 length: 14 residues. Trimming stripped 2 bases from V and 2 bases from J, with 7 bases between. Here the CDR3 reads CASSLPSTGNTIYF. CDR3 in DNA: TGTGCCAGCAGCTTACCCAGCACTGGAAACACCATATATTTT.

This clonotype was recorded many times. The chain is built from TRBV6-5 and TRBJ1-5, with a possible D match to TRBD1 (5 bases). Germline CDR1 reads MNHEY; CDR2 reads SVGAGI. The germline V and J ends were trimmed by 0 bases and 7 bases, with 13 bases remaining between them. The CDR3 runs to 15 residues. CDR3 sequence reads: CASSYSMGPKQPQHF. Written as DNA, the CDR3 is TGTGCCAGCAGTTACTCTATGGGGCCGAAGCAGCCCCAGCATTTT.

This clonotype came up a few times. This chain connects TRBV7-6 to TRBJ2-3; possible D gene TRBD2, 7 bases. The CDR3 loop spans 20 amino acids. V lost 3 bases, J lost 2 bases, and 27 bases lay in between. CDR1 and CDR2 (germline): SGHVS, FNYEAQ. Here the CDR3 reads CASSFGGGGPSYPITDTQYF. DNA of the CDR3: TGTGCCAGCAGCTTCGGGGGAGGGGGGCCCTCGTATCCGATCACAGATACGCAGTATTTT.

This clonotype has at least ten counts. The V gene is TRBV7-9, the J gene TRBJ1-5; TRBD1 agrees at 9 bases. The V segment lost 3 bases and the J segment 6 bases; nucleotides outside the gene matches: 6. The germline gives CDR1 SEHNR, CDR2 FQNEAQ (reference sequence). This CDR3 contains 15 residues. The CDR3 region is CASSFGGQGSQPQHF. The CDR3 bases are TGTGCCAGCAGCTTCGGGGGACAGGGTAGTCAGCCCCAGCATTTT.

Comment on this clonotype: A much larger clone lies a single base off, so this may be a read error. The V and J genes are TRBV7-2 and TRBJ2-1, with D perhaps matching TRBD2 (5 bases). The end of the DNA is better explained by TRBJ2-7, so the J call may be wrong. The V gene's germline CDR1 is SGHTA and CDR2 FQGNSA. The CDR3 is 12 amino acids. The CDR3 DNA reads TGTGCCAGCAGCTGGGAGTACAATGAGCAGTACTTC. Translation: CASSWEYNEQYF.